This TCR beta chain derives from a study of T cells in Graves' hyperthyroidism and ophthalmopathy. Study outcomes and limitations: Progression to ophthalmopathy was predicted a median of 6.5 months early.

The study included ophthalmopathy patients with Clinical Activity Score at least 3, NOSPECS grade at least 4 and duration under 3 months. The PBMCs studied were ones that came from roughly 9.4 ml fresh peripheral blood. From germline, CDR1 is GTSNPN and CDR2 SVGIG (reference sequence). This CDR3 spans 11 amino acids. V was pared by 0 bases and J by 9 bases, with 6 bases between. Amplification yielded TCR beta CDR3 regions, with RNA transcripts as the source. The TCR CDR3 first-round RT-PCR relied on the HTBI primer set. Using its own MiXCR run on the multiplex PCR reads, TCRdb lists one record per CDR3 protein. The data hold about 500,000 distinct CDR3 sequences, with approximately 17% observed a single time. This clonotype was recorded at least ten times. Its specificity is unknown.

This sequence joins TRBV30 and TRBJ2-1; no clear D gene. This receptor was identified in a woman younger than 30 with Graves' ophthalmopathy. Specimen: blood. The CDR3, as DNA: TGTGCCTGGAGTGTACTGATTGAGCAGTTCTTC. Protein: CAWSVLIEQFF.